This note documents a single TCR beta chain sequence. The antigen remains unidentified. This CDR3 is built from 11 residues. In germline, CDR1 is SQVTM, CDR2 ANQGSEA. The TCR beta cDNA came from 5'RACE template switching with UMIs. Reanalyzing the 5' RACE reads, TCRdb keeps one entry per CDR3 protein, without DNA. The sample yields 300,000 to 500,000 distinct CDR3 sequences, of which the top ten take up about 10%. This sample is part of a study of T cells expressing NK-cell markers. Study as a whole: Source material for TCR beta repertoires consisted of sorted CD3+CD56+NKG2C+, CD3+CD56+NKG2C- and CD3+CD56-NKG2C+ T cells. Broader study findings: Uncertainty persisted over the HCMV specificity of expanded NKG2C+ T cell clones. The study found these clonotypes also leading the CD3+CD56-NKG2C+ fraction in four donors.

Sequencing was performed on blood T cells: a sorted CD56 or NKG2C T cell subset, CD4+ or CD8+ T cells, or bulk PBMC T cells (not recorded which). The receptor was derived from a woman in her fifties or sixties in good health. V is TRBV29-1 and J is TRBJ2-7; the D call of TRBD2 rests on TCRdb alone, since no DNA is present to check it. The CDR3 loop reads CSGAKGYEQYF.